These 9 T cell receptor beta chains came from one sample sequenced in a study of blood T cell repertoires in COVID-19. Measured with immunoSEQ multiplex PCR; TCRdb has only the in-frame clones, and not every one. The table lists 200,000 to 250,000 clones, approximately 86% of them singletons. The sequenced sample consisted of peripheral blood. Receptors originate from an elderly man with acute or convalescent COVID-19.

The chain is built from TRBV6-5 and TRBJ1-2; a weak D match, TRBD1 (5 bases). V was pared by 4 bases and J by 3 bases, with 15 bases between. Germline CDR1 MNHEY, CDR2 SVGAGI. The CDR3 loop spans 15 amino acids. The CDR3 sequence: CASSSQALEYYGYTF. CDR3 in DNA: TGTGCCAGCAGTTCACAGGCTCTGGAGTACTATGGCTACACCTTC.

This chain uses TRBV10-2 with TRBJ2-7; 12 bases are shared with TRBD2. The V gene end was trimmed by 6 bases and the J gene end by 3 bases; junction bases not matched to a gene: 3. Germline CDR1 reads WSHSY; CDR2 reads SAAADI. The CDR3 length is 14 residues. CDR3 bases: TGCGCCAGCAGCCTGACTAGCGGGAGCTACGAGCAGTACTTC. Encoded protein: CASSLTSGSYEQYF.

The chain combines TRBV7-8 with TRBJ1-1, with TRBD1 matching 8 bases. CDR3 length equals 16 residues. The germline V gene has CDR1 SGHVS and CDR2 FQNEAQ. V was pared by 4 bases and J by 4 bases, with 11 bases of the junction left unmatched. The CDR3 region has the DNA TGTGCCAGCAGCTCGACAGGGGAGCAGGGAGGCACTGAAGCTTTCTTT. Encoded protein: CASSSTGEQGGTEAFF. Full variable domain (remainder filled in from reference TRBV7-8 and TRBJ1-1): GAGVSQSPRYKVAKRGQDVALRCDPISGHVSLFWYQQALGQGPEFLTYFQNEAQLDKSGLPSDRFFAERPEGSVSTLKIQRTQQEDSAVYLCASSSTGEQGGTEAFFGQGTRLTVV.

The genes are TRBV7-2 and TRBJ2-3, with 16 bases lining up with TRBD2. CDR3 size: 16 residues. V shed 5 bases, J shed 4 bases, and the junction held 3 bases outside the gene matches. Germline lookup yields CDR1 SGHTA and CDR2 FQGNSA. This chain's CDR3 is CASSPGLAGGADTQYF. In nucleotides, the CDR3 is TGTGCCAGCAGCCCGGGACTAGCGGGGGGGGCAGATACGCAGTATTTT. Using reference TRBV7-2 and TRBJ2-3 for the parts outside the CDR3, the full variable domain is GAGVSQSPSNKVTEKGKDVELRCDPISGHTALYWYRQSLGQGLEFLIYFQGNSAPDKSGLPSDRFSAERTGGSVSTLTIQRTQQEDSAVYLCASSPGLAGGADTQYFGPGTRLTVL.

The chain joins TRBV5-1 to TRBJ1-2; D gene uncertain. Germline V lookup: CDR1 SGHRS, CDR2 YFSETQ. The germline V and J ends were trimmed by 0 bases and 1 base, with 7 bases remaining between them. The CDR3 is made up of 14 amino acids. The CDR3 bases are TGCGCCAGCAGCTTGGGACAAAATAACTATGGCTACACCTTC. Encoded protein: CASSLGQNNYGYTF.

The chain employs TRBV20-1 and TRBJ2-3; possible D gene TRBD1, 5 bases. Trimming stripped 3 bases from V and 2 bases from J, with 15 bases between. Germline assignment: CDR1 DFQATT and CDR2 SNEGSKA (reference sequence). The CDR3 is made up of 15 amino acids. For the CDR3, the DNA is TGCAGTGCTAGTGGTCCATGGGGCCCCACAGATACGCAGTATTTT. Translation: CSASGPWGPTDTQYF.

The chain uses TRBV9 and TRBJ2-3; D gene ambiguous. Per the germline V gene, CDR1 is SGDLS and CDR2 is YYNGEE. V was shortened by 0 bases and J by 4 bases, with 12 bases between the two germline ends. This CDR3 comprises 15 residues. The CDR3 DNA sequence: TGTGCCAGCAGCGTAGCGCAATTAGCCGCAGATACGCAGTATTTT. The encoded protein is CASSVAQLAADTQYF.

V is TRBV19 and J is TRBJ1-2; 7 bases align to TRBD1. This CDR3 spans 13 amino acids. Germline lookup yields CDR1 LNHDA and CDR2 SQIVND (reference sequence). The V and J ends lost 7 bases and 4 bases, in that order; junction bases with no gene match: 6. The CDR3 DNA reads TGTGCCAGTACTCTACAGGGGAGCTATGGCTACACCTTC. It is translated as CASTLQGSYGYTF.

The CDR3, as DNA: TGTGCCAGCTCACCCAAGGGGGCGGTCAGCTATGGCTACACCTTC. This gives the protein CASSPKGAVSYGYTF. The chain couples TRBV18 to TRBJ1-2; 7 nucleotides match TRBD1. Germline CDR1 reads KGHSH; CDR2 reads LQKENI. The length of the CDR3 is 15 residues. V trimming: 3 bases; J trimming: 4 bases; junction bases outside the gene matches: 8.